What follows are 29 T cell receptor beta chains derived from one specimen sequenced in a study of T cell responses to AZD1222 COVID-19 vaccine. TCRdb's table, derived via immunoSEQ multiplex PCR, lists solely in-frame clones and lacks some. The data contain 90,000 to 120,000 clones, around 90% of them singletons. Source: peripheral blood, taken on day 0 of AZD1222 vaccination. These receptors came from an adult in good health.

This clone was recorded a few times. The chain carries TRBV4-3 and TRBJ2-6; TRBD1 agrees at 7 bases. V lost 2 bases to trimming and J lost 1 base; unmatched junction nucleotides: 2. The CDR3 runs 16 residues. The germline CDR1 and CDR2 sequences are LGHNA and YSLEER. This CDR3 reads CASSQSGGSGANVLTF. CDR3 DNA sequence: TGCGCCAGCAGCCAATCAGGGGGTTCTGGGGCCAACGTCCTGACTTTC.

The CDR3 reads CASSSRTGGTSYEQYF. The CDR3 region has the DNA TGTGCCAGCAGCTCCCGGACAGGGGGTACCTCCTACGAGCAGTACTTC. The chain combines TRBV5-4 with TRBJ2-7, with TRBD1 identical over 10 bases. In germline, CDR1 is SGHNT, CDR2 YYREEE (reference sequence). The CDR3 length is 16 residues. The trim removed 3 bases at V and 0 bases at J, leaving 6 bases unmatched.

The CDR3 sequence: CASSIGGPQHF. As DNA, the CDR3 is TGTGCCAGCAGTATTGGGGGGCCCCAGCATTTT. This chain joins TRBV6-2 or TRBV6-3 and TRBJ1-5, with D possibly TRBD1 on 5 matching bases. V shed 5 bases and J shed 9 bases, with 8 bases lying between them. CDR3 length: 11 residues. Germline loops: CDR1 MNHEY, CDR2 SVGEGT.

The rearrangement joins TRBV29-1 to TRBJ2-7, with D perhaps assigned TRBD1 or TRBD2 (5 bases each). Germline V gene lookup returns CDR1 SQVTM and CDR2 ANQGSEA. Trimming cost V 6 bases and J 0 bases, with 6 bases left between them. CDR3 length equals 11 residues. CDR3 amino acids: CSVGDSYEQYF. CDR3 in DNA: TGCAGCGTGGGGGACTCCTACGAGCAGTACTTC.

This chain connects TRBV6-5 to TRBJ1-6, with TRBD1 matching 10 bases. Trimming took 0 bases from V and 9 from J; bases not matched to a gene: 2. The CDR3 sequence is 15 residues long. The germline CDR1 and CDR2 sequences are MNHEY and SVGAGI. The CDR3 here is CASSYSRDRGSPLHF. The CDR3 DNA is TGTGCCAGCAGTTACTCCCGGGACAGGGGTTCACCCCTCCACTTT.

The rearrangement joins TRBV7-2 to TRBJ2-1; no firm D call. V was clipped by 1 base and J by 10 bases, with 17 bases between them. Germline CDR1 and CDR2: SGHTA and FQGNSA. The CDR3 has 15 amino acids. CDR3 loop: CASSLGATPSGEQFF. CDR3 DNA sequence: TGTGCCAGCAGCTTAGGAGCGACTCCCTCCGGAGAGCAGTTCTTC. Supplemented by reference TRBV7-2 and TRBJ2-1, the full variable domain reads GAGVSQSPSNKVTEKGKDVELRCDPISGHTALYWYRQSLGQGLEFLIYFQGNSAPDKSGLPSDRFSAERTGGSVSTLTIQRTQQEDSAVYLCASSLGATPSGEQFFGPGTRLTVL.

The rearrangement uses TRBV27 and TRBJ1-1, with 7 bases lining up with TRBD1. The CDR3 contains 14 residues. The J segment lost 1 base and the V segment lost 5 bases, leaving 4 bases of the junction unmatched. Germline-derived CDR1 and CDR2 are MNHEY and SMNVEV (reference sequence). CDR3 in DNA: TGTGCCAGCAGTCCGGACAGGCGGAACACTGAAGCTTTCTTT. It codes for CASSPDRRNTEAFF.

The chain links TRBV7-9 to TRBJ1-1; no clear D gene. CDR1 and CDR2 from the germline V gene are SEHNR and FQNEAQ (reference sequence). The V and J ends lost 3 bases and 1 base respectively, with 24 bases between them. CDR3 length equals 19 residues. CDR3 bases: TGTGCCAGCAGCTTCGTCGCAGGACCTCTAATGTTGCGGAACACTGAAGCTTTCTTT. Translation gives CASSFVAGPLMLRNTEAFF. Variable domain in full (rest from reference TRBV7-9 and TRBJ1-1): DTGVSQNPRHKITKRGQNVTFRCDPISEHNRLYWYRQTLGQGPEFLTYFQNEAQLEKSRLLSDRFSAERPKGSFSTLEIQRTEQGDSAMYLCASSFVAGPLMLRNTEAFFGQGTRLTVV.

This chain uses TRBV6-5 with TRBJ1-1; D not resolved. The CDR3 runs 13 residues. Germline V gene data show CDR1 as MNHEY and CDR2 as SVGAGI. The V gene lost 4 bases and the J gene lost 1 base, with 7 bases spanning the gap. CDR3 loop: CASSLPQNTEAFF. The DNA for the CDR3 is TGTGCCAGCAGTTTGCCTCAGAACACTGAAGCTTTCTTT.

This sequence joins TRBV4-3 and TRBJ2-7; D remains ambiguous. The CDR3 sequence is 14 residues long. Deletions cut 1 base from V and 6 bases from J, with 13 bases between. Looked up from germline, CDR1 is LGHNA and CDR2 is YSLEER. CDR3 nucleotide sequence: TGCGCCAGCAGCCAAGCCCCCTATCTGGGCGAGCAGTACTTC. Protein: CASSQAPYLGEQYF.

The J gene is TRBJ1-4, the V gene TRBV6-1; D perhaps matches TRBD1 (6 bases). This CDR3 comprises 15 residues. Germline V gene sequence: CDR1 MNHNS, CDR2 SASEGT. The ends were cut back, 3 bases at V and 7 bases at J, with 15 bases in the middle. DNA for the CDR3: TGTGCCAGCAGTGAGACGACAGGAGGAGGTGAAAAACTGTTTTTT. Its translation is CASSETTGGGEKLFF.

V usage is TRBV28 and J usage is TRBJ1-6, with 7 bases identical to TRBD1. CDR1 and CDR2 (germline): MDHEN, SYDVKM. V dropped 6 bases and J dropped 5; count of bases not matched to a gene: 10. The CDR3 spans 16 residues. CDR3 sequence: CASRQRSGQNNSPLHF. DNA for the CDR3: TGTGCCAGCAGGCAAAGATCGGGACAGAATAATTCACCCCTCCACTTT.

The rearrangement joins TRBV18 to TRBJ1-2; D is unclear. Trimming removed 6 bases from V and 8 bases from J, with 13 bases in between. CDR1 is KGHSH and CDR2 is LQKENI in the germline V gene. The length of the CDR3 is 12 residues. The CDR3 is CASSQSSRGYTF. CDR3 DNA sequence: TGTGCCAGCTCGCAATCTTCTAGGGGCTACACCTTC. Full variable domain (missing parts from reference TRBV18 and TRBJ1-2): NAGVMQNPRHLVRRRGQEARLRCSPMKGHSHVYWYRQLPEEGLKFMVYLQKENIIDESGMPKERFSAEFPKEGPSILRIQQVVRGDSAAYFCASSQSSRGYTFGSGTRLTVV.

V gene TRBV18 combines with J gene TRBJ1-1, with D hard to call. This CDR3 spans 13 amino acids. The germline V and J ends were trimmed by 2 bases and 6 bases, with 10 bases remaining between them. Germline loops: CDR1 KGHSH, CDR2 LQKENI. Written as DNA, the CDR3 is TGTGCCAGCTCACCAGACACAGCGGCTGAAGCTTTCTTT. Translating gives CASSPDTAAEAFF.

The chain recombines TRBV6-4 with TRBJ2-3; a weak D match, TRBD2 (5 bases). The V end lost 2 bases, the J end lost 2 bases, and 11 bases lay between the germline ends. CDR1 MRHNA and CDR2 SNTAGT come from the germline V gene. There are 15 residues in the CDR3. CDR3: CASSDGEGHTDTQYF. The CDR3 nucleotides read TGTGCCAGCAGTGACGGTGAGGGCCACACAGATACGCAGTATTTT.

The J gene is TRBJ1-3, the V gene TRBV11-3; no clear D. This CDR3 is built from 13 residues. Germline-derived CDR1 and CDR2 are SGHNT and YENEEA. With 1 base removed from V and 6 bases from J, the gap between germline ends came to 7 bases. The CDR3 nucleotides read TGTGCCAGCAGCTTAGGGACGCAAAACACCATATATTTT. Residues: CASSLGTQNTIYF.

This clone has just one count. The chain is built from TRBV5-1 and TRBJ2-2, with no clear D. Trimming pared 0 bases from V and 0 bases from J, leaving 6 bases between. The CDR3 runs 15 residues. CDR1 and CDR2 from the germline V gene are SGHRS and YFSETQ. The CDR3 region is CASSLDRANTGELFF. The CDR3 DNA is TGCGCCAGCAGCTTGGACAGAGCGAACACCGGGGAGCTGTTTTTT.

J is TRBJ2-7 and V is TRBV30, with D perhaps matching TRBD2 (5 bases). The germline V gene encodes CDR1 GTSNPN and CDR2 SVGIG (reference sequence). The V end was cut by 5 bases, the J end by 4 bases, with 9 bases between. The CDR3 spans 11 residues. The CDR3 nucleotides are TGTGCCTGGGGAGGAGCGTACGAGCAGTACTTC. Translation: CAWGGAYEQYF.

The chain employs TRBV18 and TRBJ1-3; D is undetermined. Looked up from germline, CDR1 is KGHSH and CDR2 is LQKENI. This CDR3 is built from 15 residues. The V end was cut by 1 base, the J end by 0 bases, with 7 bases between. CDR3 residues: CASSPRSVSGNTIYF. CDR3 DNA: TGTGCCAGCTCACCACGGTCAGTCTCTGGAAACACCATATATTTT.

This sequence joins TRBV5-5 and TRBJ1-1; D gene unclear. The germline V gene has CDR1 SGHKS and CDR2 YYEKEE (reference sequence). V shed 5 bases and J shed 0 bases, with 8 bases lying between them. This CDR3 contains 13 residues. CDR3 sequence reads: CASSGLMNTEAFF. The CDR3 DNA follows: TGTGCCAGCAGTGGGTTAATGAACACTGAAGCTTTCTTT.

The chain employs TRBV14 and TRBJ1-1, with D possibly matching TRBD1 (6 bases). This CDR3 has 14 residues. Between the trimmed V and J ends, which lost 4 bases and 4 bases, there was a span of 13 bases. Germline lookup yields CDR1 SGHDN and CDR2 FVKESK. In nucleotides, the CDR3 is TGTGCCAGCAGCCTAAAACAGGGTTTCACTGAAGCTTTCTTT. Translation gives CASSLKQGFTEAFF.

The chain has TRBV9 and TRBJ1-5; D unresolved. The CDR3 loop spans 14 amino acids. Germline V gene data show CDR1 as SGDLS and CDR2 as YYNGEE. Trimming removed 0 bases at V and 3 bases at J, with 7 bases between. CDR3 sequence: CASSVEGLNQPQHF. Here the CDR3 DNA reads TGTGCCAGCAGCGTAGAGGGCCTCAATCAGCCCCAGCATTTT.

The chain has TRBV7-9 and TRBJ2-7; 8 bases are shared with TRBD1. The CDR3 has 13 residues. Germline V CDR1 and CDR2: SEHNR, FQNEAQ (reference sequence). The trim removed 6 bases at V and 6 bases at J, leaving 7 bases unmatched. The CDR3 DNA follows: TGTGCCAGCAGGGACCGAACAGGGGGCGAGCAGTACTTC. It encodes CASRDRTGGEQYF.

This chain uses TRBV5-4 with TRBJ2-3; 10 bases align to TRBD1. Unmatched junction bases numbered 3, after V lost 4 bases and J lost 4 bases. This CDR3 is built from 14 residues. Germline assignment: CDR1 SGHNT and CDR2 YYREEE (reference sequence). This CDR3 reads CASSVDRGADTQYF. The DNA for the CDR3 is TGTGCCAGCAGCGTGGACAGGGGGGCAGATACGCAGTATTTT. The full variable domain, completed using reference TRBV5-4 and TRBJ2-3, is ETGVTQSPTHLIKTRGQQVTLRCSSQSGHNTVSWYQQALGQGPQFIFQYYREEENGRGNFPPRFSGLQFPNYSSELNVNALELDDSALYLCASSVDRGADTQYFGPGTRLTVL.

The V and J genes are TRBV19 and TRBJ1-2; 7 bases fit TRBD1. The CDR3 sequence is 17 residues long. Germline CDR1 and CDR2: LNHDA and SQIVND (reference sequence). V was clipped by 3 bases and J by 3 bases; unmatched bases: 13. CDR3 bases: TGTGCCAGTAGTATCGACGGTACAACAGGGGCCTACTATGGCTACACCTTC. Its protein is CASSIDGTTGAYYGYTF.

The chain recombines TRBV4-2 with TRBJ2-1; no clear D gene. The CDR3 contains 16 residues. V lost 8 bases to trimming and J lost 0 bases, with 17 bases between them. Germline V lookup: CDR1 LGHNA, CDR2 YNFKEQ. CDR3 bases: TGTGCCAGCGTAAACCAGGATGCCAGCTCCTACAATGAGCAGTTCTTC. It is translated as CASVNQDASSYNEQFF.

This clone is a singleton in its sample. This chain joins TRBV30 and TRBJ2-2; TRBD2 is a possible D gene (5 bases). Germline V gives CDR1 GTSNPN, CDR2 SVGIG (reference sequence). CDR3 length: 15 amino acids. The germline V and J ends were trimmed by 0 bases and 2 bases, with 10 bases remaining between them. CDR3 residues: CAWSVLALNTGELFF. CDR3 DNA sequence: TGTGCCTGGAGTGTGCTAGCCCTCAACACCGGGGAGCTGTTTTTT.

The V call is TRBV4-3, the J call TRBJ2-7; D not certain. The CDR3 totals 15 residues. Germline V gives CDR1 LGHNA, CDR2 YSLEER. The V end was cut by 4 bases, the J end by 4 bases, with 17 bases between. The CDR3, as DNA: TGCGCCAGCAGCCCTCAACTTCCGCCAGGTTACGAGCAGTACTTC. This codes for CASSPQLPPGYEQYF.

This clone was found a few times. The chain carries TRBV3-1 (or the pseudogene TRBV3-2) and TRBJ1-6, with 7 bases that match TRBD1. Germline assignment: CDR1 LGHDT and CDR2 YNNKEL (reference sequence). There are 15 residues in the CDR3. Germline trimming cut 2 bases from V and 10 bases from J; bases unmatched to any gene: 8. CDR3: CASSQRGGDQSPLHF. DNA for the CDR3: TGTGCCAGCAGCCAAAGAGGGGGCGATCAATCACCCCTCCACTTT.